This T cell receptor beta chain was recovered during a study of type 1 regulatory T cells. Study in general: T-allo10 is an in vitro-generated, Tr1-enriched CD4 T cell product specific for alloantigen. Study findings and constraints: Compared with non-type 1 regulatory T cells, type 1 regulatory T cells showed a more restricted TCR repertoire.

The CDR3 spans 14 residues. Trimming took off 4 bases at V and 4 bases at J, with 13 bases between the two ends. The germline V gene encodes CDR1 MNHNY and CDR2 SVGAGI (reference sequence). This clonotype was observed a handful of times. Its antigen remains unknown. TCRdb used MiXCR to reprocess the reads, holding one entry per CDR3 protein. The sample has tens of thousands of distinct CDR3 sequences; more than 20% are singletons. The chain links TRBV6-6 to TRBJ2-5; D could derive from TRBD1 or TRBD2 (5 bases each). Input material: cultured type 1 regulatory T (Tr1) cells, either the whole culture or a sorted fraction (not recorded which). This TCR came from a human donor in good health. The CDR3 DNA is TGTGCCAGCAGTTCAGGGAGACCCCCAGAGACCCAGTACTTC. Amino acid sequence: CASSSGRPPETQYF.